This is a list of T cell receptor beta chains from one sample in a study of T cell repertoires in cytomegalovirus infection. For these receptors, no antigen is known. TCRdb itself ran the reads through MiXCR, one entry per CDR3 protein. The table has some 940,000 distinct CDR3 sequences, 31% seen once. Sequenced here: cultured CD8+ T cells from PBMCs, sampled from culture after CMV antigen stimulation. The receptors shown here come from a human donor in good health (CMV status not recorded). Some clones in this sample may be carry-over from other donors' samples. The CDR3 runs from the conserved cysteine through the conserved F or W.

V	J	CDR3
TRBV6-1	TRBJ1-6	CASVSGSAWSSPLHF
TRBV20-1	TRBJ1-3	CSAEDRVSGNTIYF
TRBV20-1	TRBJ2-5	CSAKLAGGPAQETQYF
TRBV4-1	TRBJ1-6	CASSQDGQGARSPLHF
TRBV28	TRBJ2-2	CASPFEPRNTGELFF
TRBV10-3	TRBJ2-1	CAISEKASGGAYNEQFF
TRBV27	TRBJ1-5	CASSWGGVGQPQHF
TRBV7-6	TRBJ2-5	CAVERDQETQYF
TRBV4-2	TRBJ2-5	CASSQLEQPNETQYF
TRBV19	TRBJ2-7	CASSTSLTGMQQYF
TRBV7-2	TRBJ2-7	CASSFGGPGYEQYF
TRBV7-9	TRBJ1-1	CASRPPGQSGENTEAFF
TRBV6-5	TRBJ2-7	CASSYGGHPTYEQYF
TRBV24-1	TRBJ1-2	CATSDGGLHGYTF
TRBV12-3/TRBV12-4	TRBJ2-1	CASSQTGPDNEQFF
TRBV6-5	TRBJ1-2	CASRPRGDGYTF
TRBV19	TRBJ1-3	CASSMEGNTIYF
TRBV7-3	TRBJ2-5	CASSFPIKQTTQETQYF
TRBV4-1	TRBJ1-3	CASSHVLQAGGNTIYF
TRBV7-8	TRBJ2-2	CASRIPKGLAGSVGLTGELFF
TRBV27	TRBJ2-4	CASSFGGHGEYIQYF
TRBV6-5	TRBJ2-2	CASMGGGGTGELFF